One and the same sample provided the 4 T cell receptor beta chains below, sequenced in a study of blood T cell repertoires in COVID-19. Sequencing used immunoSEQ multiplex PCR; TCRdb keeps in-frame clones, though not all of them. The sample yields about 270,000 clones, approximately 88% seen once. The material sequenced was peripheral blood. All receptors derive from a man between 50 and 59 years old with acute or convalescent COVID-19.

The chain combines TRBV19 with TRBJ1-5; 7 bases fit TRBD1. In germline, CDR1 is LNHDA, CDR2 SQIVND (reference sequence). The V gene end was trimmed by 4 bases and the J gene end by 3 bases; junction bases not matched to a gene: 9. The CDR3 is 16 residues long. The CDR3 protein is CASSRKGQLINQPQHF. CDR3 sequence (DNA): TGTGCCAGTAGTAGGAAGGGACAGCTAATCAATCAGCCCCAGCATTTT.

J is TRBJ1-4 and V is TRBV19, with 9 bases that match TRBD1. CDR1 LNHDA and CDR2 SQIVND come from the germline V gene (reference sequence). There are 13 residues in the CDR3. Germline trimming cut 8 bases from V and 8 bases from J; bases unmatched to any gene: 6. The CDR3 protein is CASAGQGGEKLFF. The CDR3 DNA reads as TGTGCCAGTGCGGGACAGGGCGGAGAAAAACTGTTTTTT.

V gene TRBV30 combines with J gene TRBJ2-5; 7 bases line up with TRBD2. Germline loops: CDR1 GTSNPN, CDR2 SVGIG (reference sequence). With V trimmed by 3 bases and J by 3 bases, 10 bases remained unmatched. The CDR3 loop spans 15 amino acids. In DNA, the CDR3 is TGTGCCTGGAGCCCCTGGGCGGGAGCAGAAGAGACCCAGTACTTC. Encoded protein: CAWSPWAGAEETQYF.

The genes are TRBV5-5 and TRBJ2-7; D perhaps matches TRBD1 (6 bases). Trimming removed 4 bases from V and 9 bases from J, with 14 bases in between. CDR1 is SGHKS, CDR2 YYEKEE, per germline (reference sequence). CDR3 size: 12 residues. CDR3 sequence: CASSIPGQVQYF. CDR3 nucleotides: TGTGCCAGCAGCATCCCGGGACAAGTGCAGTACTTC.